This TCR beta chain was recorded in a study of blood T cell repertoires in COVID-19. Turning to the study itself: Acute and convalescent COVID-19 samples came from the United States, Italy and Spain. From T cells, B-cell-depleted T cells, or PBMCs came the material, which was cDNA or gDNA.

The protocol was immunoSEQ multiplex PCR, while the TCRdb copy is restricted to in-frame clones and leaves out a portion. The sample holds 140,000 or so clones, 65% to 80% seen once. Trimming removed 2 bases from V and 7 bases from J; junction bases left unmatched: 3. Germline assignment: CDR1 GTSNPN and CDR2 SVGIG (reference sequence). The CDR3 is made up of 13 amino acids. This clone was detected only a few times. The chain links TRBV30 to TRBJ1-5; 9 positions agree with TRBD1. The sequencing sample was made of peripheral blood. This sequence originates from a man over 45 with acute or convalescent COVID-19. Here the CDR3 DNA reads TGTGCCTGGAGTACAGGACAGGGGCAGCCCCAGCATTTT. Translating it yields CAWSTGQGQPQHF.